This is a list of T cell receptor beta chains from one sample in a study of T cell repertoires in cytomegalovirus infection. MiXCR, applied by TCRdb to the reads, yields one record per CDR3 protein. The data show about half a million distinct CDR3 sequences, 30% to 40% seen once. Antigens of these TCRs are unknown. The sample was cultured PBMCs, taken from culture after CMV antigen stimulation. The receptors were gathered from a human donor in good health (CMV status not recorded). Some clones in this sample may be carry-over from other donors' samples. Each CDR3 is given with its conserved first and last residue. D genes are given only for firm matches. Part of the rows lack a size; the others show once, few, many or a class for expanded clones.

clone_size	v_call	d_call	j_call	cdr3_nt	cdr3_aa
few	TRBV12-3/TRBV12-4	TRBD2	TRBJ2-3	TGTGCCAGCAGTTACCTATCGGGGGGTACGCAGTATTTT	CASSYLSGGTQYF
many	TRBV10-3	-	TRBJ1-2	TGTGCCATCAGTGAGGGGACAAGTGATGGCTACACCTTC	CAISEGTSDGYTF
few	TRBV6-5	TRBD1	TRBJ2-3	TGTGCCAGCAGAACATTTGGACAGGGAGGCACAGATACGCAGTATTTT	CASRTFGQGGTDTQYF
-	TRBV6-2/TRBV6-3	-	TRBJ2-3	TGTGCCAGCAGTCCAAACCCCCCAGCTCGGGGCACAGATACGCAGTATTTT	CASSPNPPARGTDTQYF
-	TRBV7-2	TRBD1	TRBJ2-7	TGTGCCAGCAGCTTAGTAGCTGGGACAGGGTCCGAGCAGTACTTC	CASSLVAGTGSEQYF
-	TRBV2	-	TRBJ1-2	TGTGCCAGCAGTGAAGTATCCGGGGCGGATGGCTACACCTTC	CASSEVSGADGYTF
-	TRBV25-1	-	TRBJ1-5	TGTGCCAGCAGTGAATCAGGTGGAGTGAATCAGCCCCAGCATTTT	CASSESGGVNQPQHF
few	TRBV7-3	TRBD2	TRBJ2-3	TGTGCCAGCAGCGCCCTAGCGGGATGGGGGGATACGCAGTATTTT	CASSALAGWGDTQYF
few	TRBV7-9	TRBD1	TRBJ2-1	TGTGCCAGCAGCTTAGCAGGGACAGGTGGGCATGAGCAGTTCTTC	CASSLAGTGGHEQFF
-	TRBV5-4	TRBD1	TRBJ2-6	TGTGCCAGCAGCTTGCCACAGGGGTCTGGGGCCAACGTCCTGACTTTC	CASSLPQGSGANVLTF
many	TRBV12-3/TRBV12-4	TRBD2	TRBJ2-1	TGTGCCAGCAGAACTAGCGGGAGGTTCAATGAGCAGTTCTTC	CASRTSGRFNEQFF
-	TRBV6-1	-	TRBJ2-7	TGTGCCAGCAGTGAACTTGTCAGGGGCTACGAGCAGTACTTC	CASSELVRGYEQYF
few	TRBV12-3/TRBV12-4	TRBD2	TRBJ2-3	TGTGCCAGCAGTATGGGACTAAGCGGAATCACAGATACGCAGTATTTT	CASSMGLSGITDTQYF
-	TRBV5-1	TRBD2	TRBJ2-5	TGCGCCAGCAGCTTGGCTAGCGGGAGACTAATACAAGAGACCCAGTACTTC	CASSLASGRLIQETQYF
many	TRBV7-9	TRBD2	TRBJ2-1	TGTGCCAGCACCCTGGGAAGTGGGAGGGCCGAAGAGCAGTTCTTC	CASTLGSGRAEEQFF
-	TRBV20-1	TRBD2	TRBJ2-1	TGCAGTGCTGGGGGACTAGCGGGAGGTTTTGAGCAGTTCTTC	CSAGGLAGGFEQFF
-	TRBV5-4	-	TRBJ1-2	TGTGCCAGCAGCTCCTATCGGCGGGGGAACTATGGCTACACCTTC	CASSSYRRGNYGYTF
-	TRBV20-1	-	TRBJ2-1	TGCAGTGCTTCCGGCCGCTCCTACAATGAGCAGTTCTTC	CSASGRSYNEQFF
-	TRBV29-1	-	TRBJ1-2	TGCAGCGCCCACAGGCTAGGGTATGGCTACACCTTC	CSAHRLGYGYTF
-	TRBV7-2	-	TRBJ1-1	TGTGCCAGCAGCTTATCTATTAAGGACACTGAAGCTTTCTTT	CASSLSIKDTEAFF
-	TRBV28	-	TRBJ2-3	TGTGCCAGCAGTTTATACGCGGGCGGCGGCGGCACAGATACGCAGTATTTT	CASSLYAGGGGTDTQYF
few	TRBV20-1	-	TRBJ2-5	TGCAGTGCTAGTGTGCTAGCAGGAGAGACCCAGTACTTC	CSASVLAGETQYF
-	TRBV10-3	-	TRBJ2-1	TGTGCCATCAGTGAGTCCGATTTAGGAGGGTCGTCCTACAATGAGCAGTTCTTC	CAISESDLGGSSYNEQFF
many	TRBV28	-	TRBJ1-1	TGTGCCAGCAGTTTCGACGGGCTTGAGGACACTGAAGCTTTCTTT	CASSFDGLEDTEAFF
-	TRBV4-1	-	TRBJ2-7	TGCGCCAGCAGCCAAGAGCGGACAATCTACGAGCAGTACTTC	CASSQERTIYEQYF